This record looks at one T cell receptor beta chain sequence and its context. This entry comes from a study of radiotherapy plus CTLA-4 blockade in lung cancer. Overall study context: Objective responses were documented in 15% to 20% of patients, with disease control in about 28%.

J lost 4 bases, V lost 8 bases, and 9 bases had no gene match. CDR1 is MNHNY, CDR2 SVGAGI, per germline (reference sequence). The CDR3 extends over 15 amino acids. Some clones are missing from TCRdb's copy, which holds only in-frame ones; the method was immunoSEQ multiplex PCR. The sample lists approximately 57,000 clones; around four fifths were seen once. Here the sequenced sample was peripheral blood, taken from a patient treated with radiotherapy plus ipilimumab. The chain couples TRBV6-6 to TRBJ2-1, with 9 bases that match TRBD2. This clonotype originated in a human donor with non-small cell lung cancer whose response to radiotherapy plus ipilimumab could not be evaluated. The DNA for the CDR3 is TGTGCCAGCTCCCCTAGCGGGATGCCTTACAATGAGCAGTTCTTC. As protein: CASSPSGMPYNEQFF.